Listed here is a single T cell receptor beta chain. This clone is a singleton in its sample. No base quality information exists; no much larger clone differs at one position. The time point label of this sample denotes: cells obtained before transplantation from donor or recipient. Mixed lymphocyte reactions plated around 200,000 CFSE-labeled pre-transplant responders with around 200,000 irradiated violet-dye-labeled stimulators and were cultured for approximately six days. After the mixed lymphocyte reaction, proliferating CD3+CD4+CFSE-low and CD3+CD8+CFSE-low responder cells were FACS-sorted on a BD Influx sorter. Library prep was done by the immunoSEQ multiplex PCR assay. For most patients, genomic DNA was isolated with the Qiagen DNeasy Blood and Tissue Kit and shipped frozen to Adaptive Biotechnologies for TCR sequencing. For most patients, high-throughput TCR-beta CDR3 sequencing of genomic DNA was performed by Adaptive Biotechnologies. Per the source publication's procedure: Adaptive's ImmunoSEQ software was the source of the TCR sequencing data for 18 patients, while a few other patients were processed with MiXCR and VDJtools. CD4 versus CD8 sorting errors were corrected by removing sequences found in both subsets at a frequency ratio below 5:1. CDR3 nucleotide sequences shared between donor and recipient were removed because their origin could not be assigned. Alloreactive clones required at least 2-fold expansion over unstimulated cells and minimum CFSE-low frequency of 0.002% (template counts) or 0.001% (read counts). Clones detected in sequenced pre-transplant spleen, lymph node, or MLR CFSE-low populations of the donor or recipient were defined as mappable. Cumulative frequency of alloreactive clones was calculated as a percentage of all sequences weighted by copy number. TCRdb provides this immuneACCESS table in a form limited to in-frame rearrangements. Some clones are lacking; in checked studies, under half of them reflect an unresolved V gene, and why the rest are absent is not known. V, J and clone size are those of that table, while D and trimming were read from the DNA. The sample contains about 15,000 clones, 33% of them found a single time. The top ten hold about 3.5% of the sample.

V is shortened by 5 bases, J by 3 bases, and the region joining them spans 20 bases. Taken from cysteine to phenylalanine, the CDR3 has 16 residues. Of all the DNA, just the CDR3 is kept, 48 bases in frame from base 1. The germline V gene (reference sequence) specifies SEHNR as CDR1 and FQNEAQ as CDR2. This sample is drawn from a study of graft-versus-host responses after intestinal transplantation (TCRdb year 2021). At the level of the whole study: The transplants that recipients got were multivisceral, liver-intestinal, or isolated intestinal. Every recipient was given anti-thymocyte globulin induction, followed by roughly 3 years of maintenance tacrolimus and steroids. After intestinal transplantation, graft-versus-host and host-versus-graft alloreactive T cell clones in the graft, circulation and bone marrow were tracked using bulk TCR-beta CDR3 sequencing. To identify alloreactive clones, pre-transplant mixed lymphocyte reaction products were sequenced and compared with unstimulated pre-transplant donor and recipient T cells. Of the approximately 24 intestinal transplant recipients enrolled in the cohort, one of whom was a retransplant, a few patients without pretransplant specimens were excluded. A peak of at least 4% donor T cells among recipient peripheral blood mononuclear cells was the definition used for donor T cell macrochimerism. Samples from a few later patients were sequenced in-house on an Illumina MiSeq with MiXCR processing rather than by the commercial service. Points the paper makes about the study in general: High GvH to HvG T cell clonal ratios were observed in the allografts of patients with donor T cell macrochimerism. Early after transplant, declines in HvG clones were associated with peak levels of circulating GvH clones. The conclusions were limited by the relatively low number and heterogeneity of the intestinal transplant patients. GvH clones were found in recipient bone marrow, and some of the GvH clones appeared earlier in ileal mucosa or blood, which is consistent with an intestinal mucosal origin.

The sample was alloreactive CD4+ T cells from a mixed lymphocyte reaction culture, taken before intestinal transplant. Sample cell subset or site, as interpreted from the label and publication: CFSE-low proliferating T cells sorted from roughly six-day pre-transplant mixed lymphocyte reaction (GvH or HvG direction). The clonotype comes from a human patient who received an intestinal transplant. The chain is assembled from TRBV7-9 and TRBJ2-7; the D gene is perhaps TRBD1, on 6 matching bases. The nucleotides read TGTGCCAGCAGCAGATACGCCGGGACACCCTTCTACGAGCAGTACTTC. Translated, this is CASSRYAGTPFYEQYF.